This section outlines one T cell receptor beta chain sequence together with its context. This record belongs to a study of T cell changes during pregnancy in multiple sclerosis. V lost 6 bases to trimming and J lost 8 bases; unmatched junction nucleotides: 3. The CDR3 totals 12 residues. CDR1 and CDR2 (germline): MNHEY, SVGAGI. The repertoire was sequenced with immunoSEQ multiplex PCR; TCRdb's copy has only in-frame clones and lacks some. The data hold 84,000 or so clones, with around 94% observed a single time. The input for sequencing was peripheral blood, taken in the third trimester of pregnancy. The source is a female donor with multiple sclerosis, enrolled in a pregnancy study. The genes are TRBV6-5 and TRBJ1-1; TRBD1 aligns across 10 bases. DNA for the CDR3: TGTGCCAGCAGCAGACAGGGGGCGGAAGCTTTCTTT. Residues: CASSRQGAEAFF.